The T cell receptor (beta chain) described here comes from a study of tumor and adjacent non-tumor tissue in lung cancer. Overall study context: Patients were aged about 30 to 80, approximately ten men and 5 women, stage I to III. Some 3.9 million productive TCRbeta reads were obtained per sample on average. The study, taken as a whole, reports: In normal lung, the top 100 clones were significantly more dominant than in tumor.

A total of 13 residues make up the CDR3, ends included. CDR1 SGHAT and CDR2 FQDESV come from the germline V gene (reference sequence). This clonotype is a singleton in its sample. Antigen: not known. Since the CDR3 does not end with the conserved phenylalanine or tryptophan, this likely comes from a read error. The limits of the CDR3 on the DNA are not certain, so only TCRdb's listed CDR3 is given. The library came from three nested PCR rounds adapted from ARM-PCR protocols. TCRdb re-analysed the multiplex PCR reads in MiXCR, keeping a single row per CDR3 protein. The sample lists about 110,000 distinct CDR3 sequences; more than 60% were seen once. No cell sorting was done before RNA was extracted from the tissue.

This chain uses TRBV11-1 with TRBJ1-1; the tabulated D call, TRBD1, remains unverified against the DNA. The specimen sequenced was lung tumor tissue. The source of this sequence is a woman aged 55-69 years with non-small cell lung cancer. The CDR3 spells CTSSRDRNTEALV.